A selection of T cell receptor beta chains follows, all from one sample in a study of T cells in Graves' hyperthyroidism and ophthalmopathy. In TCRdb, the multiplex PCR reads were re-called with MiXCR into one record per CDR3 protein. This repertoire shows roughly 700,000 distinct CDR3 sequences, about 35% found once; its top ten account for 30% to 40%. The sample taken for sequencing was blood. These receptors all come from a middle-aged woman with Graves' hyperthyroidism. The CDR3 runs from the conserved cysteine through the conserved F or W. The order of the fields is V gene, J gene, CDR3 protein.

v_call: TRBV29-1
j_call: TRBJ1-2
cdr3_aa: CSVEARGPFYGYTF

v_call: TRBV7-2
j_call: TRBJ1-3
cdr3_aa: CASSFSQGAGNTIYF

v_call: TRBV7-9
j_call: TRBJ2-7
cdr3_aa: CASSGVEEIYF

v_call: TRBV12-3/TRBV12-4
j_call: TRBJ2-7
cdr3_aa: CARTPTERSYEQYF

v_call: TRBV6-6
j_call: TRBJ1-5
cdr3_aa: CASKGGQDNQPQHF

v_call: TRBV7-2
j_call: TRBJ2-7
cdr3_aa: CASSPDRNEQYF

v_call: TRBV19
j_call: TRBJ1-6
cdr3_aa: CASRPSGTKDSPLHF

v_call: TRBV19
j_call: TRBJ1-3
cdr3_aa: CASSTDSSGNTIYF

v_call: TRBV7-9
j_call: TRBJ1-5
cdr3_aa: CASSSSGTGDQPQHF

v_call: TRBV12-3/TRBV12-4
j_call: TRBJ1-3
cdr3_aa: CASTESNSGNTIYF

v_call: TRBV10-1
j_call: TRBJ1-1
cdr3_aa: CASSPGTALNTEAFF

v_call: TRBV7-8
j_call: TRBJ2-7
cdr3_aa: CASSSSSGRAGAKDYEQYF

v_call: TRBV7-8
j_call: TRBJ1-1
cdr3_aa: CASSQPYTEAFF

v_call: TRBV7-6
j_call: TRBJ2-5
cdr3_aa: CASSLPGSETQYF

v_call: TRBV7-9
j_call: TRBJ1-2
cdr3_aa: CASSGPGYAISGYTF

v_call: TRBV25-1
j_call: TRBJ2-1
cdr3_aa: CASRDGLAGEYYNEQFF

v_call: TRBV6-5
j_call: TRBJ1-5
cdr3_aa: CASSGNRGIGQPQHF

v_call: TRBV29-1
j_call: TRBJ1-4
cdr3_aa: CSVAPGGEKLFF

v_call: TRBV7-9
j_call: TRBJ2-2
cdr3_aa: CASSLGDGGTGELFF

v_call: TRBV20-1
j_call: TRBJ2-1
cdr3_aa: CSVRVYNEQFF

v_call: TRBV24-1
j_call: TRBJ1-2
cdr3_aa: CATSAKDGFYGYTF

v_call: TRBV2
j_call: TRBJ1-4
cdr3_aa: CASSAQGSQEKLFF

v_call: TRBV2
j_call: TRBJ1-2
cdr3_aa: CASGAHGTTLNYGYTF

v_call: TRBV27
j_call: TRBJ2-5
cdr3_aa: CASSLAGGTLIDLETQYF

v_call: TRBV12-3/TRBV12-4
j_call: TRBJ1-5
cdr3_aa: CASSRRADQPQHF

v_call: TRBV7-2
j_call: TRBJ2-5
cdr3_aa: CASSLRQREGGGPKETQYF

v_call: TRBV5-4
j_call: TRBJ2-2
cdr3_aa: CASSQAGASTGELFF

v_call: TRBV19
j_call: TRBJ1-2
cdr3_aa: CASQQGLYGYTF

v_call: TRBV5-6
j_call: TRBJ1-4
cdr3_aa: CASSSRTGNEKLFF

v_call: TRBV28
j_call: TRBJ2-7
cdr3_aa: CASSSPLGRGQHF

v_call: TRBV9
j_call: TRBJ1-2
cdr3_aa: CASSIGSRDFGYTF

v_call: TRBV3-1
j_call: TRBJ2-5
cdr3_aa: CASSSGTGVETQYF

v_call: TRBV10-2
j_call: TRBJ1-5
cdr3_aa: CASSESRGGGQPQHF

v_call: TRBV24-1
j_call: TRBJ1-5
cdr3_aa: CATSGGGQPQHF

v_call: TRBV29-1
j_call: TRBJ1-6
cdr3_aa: CSVERIGEYSPLHF

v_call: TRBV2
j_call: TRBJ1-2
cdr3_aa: CAERTKIIGYTF

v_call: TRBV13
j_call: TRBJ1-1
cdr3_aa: CASSTRSGHSTEAFF

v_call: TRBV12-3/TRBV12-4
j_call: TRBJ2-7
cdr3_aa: CASSYYPGSYEQYF

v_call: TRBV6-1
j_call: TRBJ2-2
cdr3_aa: CASTKQGGEANTGELFF

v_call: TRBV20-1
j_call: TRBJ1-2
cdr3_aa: CSASRTGNYGYTF

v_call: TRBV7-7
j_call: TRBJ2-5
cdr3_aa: CASSLGASRDRETQYF

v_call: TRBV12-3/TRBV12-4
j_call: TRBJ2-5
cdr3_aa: CASSRNRGGKHQETQYF

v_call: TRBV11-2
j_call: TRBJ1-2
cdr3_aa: CASSLGSLGGEGYTF

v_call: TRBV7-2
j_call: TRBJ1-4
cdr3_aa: CASSPDPTNEKLFF

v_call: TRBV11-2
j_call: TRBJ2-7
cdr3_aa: CASIPGLIYEQYF

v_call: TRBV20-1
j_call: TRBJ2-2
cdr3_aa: CSARGTSGGRFPDTGELFF

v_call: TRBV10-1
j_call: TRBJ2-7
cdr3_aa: CASSENPRDGYEQYF

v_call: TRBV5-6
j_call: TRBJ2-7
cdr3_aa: CASSPRVSYEQYF

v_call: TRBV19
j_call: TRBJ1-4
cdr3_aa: CASSPSSATNEKLFF

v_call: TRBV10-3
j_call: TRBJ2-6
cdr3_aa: CAISSVGAEAF

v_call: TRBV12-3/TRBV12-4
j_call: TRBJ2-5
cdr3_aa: CASSLYLQIDQETQYF

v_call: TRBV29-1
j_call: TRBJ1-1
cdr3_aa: CSVVSWGRTEAFF

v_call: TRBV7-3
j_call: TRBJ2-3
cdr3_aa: CASSLDRVLTDTQYF

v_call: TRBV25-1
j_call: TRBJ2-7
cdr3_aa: CASSEYGKIYNEQYF

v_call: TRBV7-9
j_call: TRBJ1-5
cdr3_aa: CASSPASGTDNQPQHF

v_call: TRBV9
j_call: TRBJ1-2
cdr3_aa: CASSSGGQGYTF

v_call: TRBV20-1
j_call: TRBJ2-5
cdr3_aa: CSARWRETQYF